These 8 T cell receptor beta chains originate from one sample sequenced in a study of T cells in localized non-small cell lung cancer. Here immunoSEQ multiplex PCR was the method, and the copy in TCRdb shows in-frame clones only, minus some. Seen here are tens of thousands of clones, roughly nine tenths observed once, and the top ten hold about 20%. This specimen was peripheral blood, taken before any cancer treatment. The receptors were sampled from a man aged 40-75 years with stage I lung adenocarcinoma.

The chain uses TRBV5-6 and TRBJ1-1; D is unclear. The length of the CDR3 is 14 residues. Germline CDR1 reads SGHDT; CDR2 reads YYEEEE. Trimming left V 4 bases short and J 4 bases short, with 14 bases between. DNA of the CDR3: TGTGCCAGCAGCCCCTCGGGCTGGGGCACTGAAGCTTTCTTT. This codes for CASSPSGWGTEAFF.

The genes are TRBV2 and TRBJ2-1; D is ambiguous. Germline V gene data show CDR1 as SNHLY and CDR2 as FYNNEI. Trimming took off 2 bases at V and 4 bases at J, with 6 bases between the two ends. This CDR3 has 13 amino acids. DNA for the CDR3: TGTGCCAGCAGTGAACTTGCATACAATGAGCAGTTCTTC. This codes for CASSELAYNEQFF. Complete variable domain (other parts from reference TRBV2 and TRBJ2-1): EPEVTQTPSHQVTQMGQEVILRCVPISNHLYFYWYRQILGQKVEFLVSFYNNEISEKSEIFDDQFSVERPDGSNFTLKIRSTKLEDSAMYFCASSELAYNEQFFGPGTRLTVL.

The chain combines TRBV2 with TRBJ2-6; D gene uncertain. This CDR3 is 12 amino acids long. CDR1 and CDR2 (germline): SNHLY, FYNNEI. V gave up 7 bases and J gave up 2 bases, with 3 bases separating them. The DNA of the CDR3 is TGTGCCAGCATGGCTGGGGCCAACGTCCTGACTTTC. It specifies CASMAGANVLTF.

CDR3 in DNA: TGTGCCAGCAGCAAGGTGGCGAATTCACCCCTCCACTTT. Its protein product is CASSKVANSPLHF. The V call is TRBV2, the J call TRBJ1-6; no reliable D call. V dropped 6 bases and J dropped 7 bases, with 10 bases sitting between them. In germline, CDR1 is SNHLY, CDR2 FYNNEI. This CDR3 is built from 13 residues.

The V call is TRBV28, the J call TRBJ1-3, with TRBD1 identical over 8 bases. Trimming at V came to 3 bases and at J to 9 bases, leaving 7 bases not matched to a gene. This CDR3 has 14 residues. CDR1 and CDR2 (germline): MDHEN, SYDVKM. The CDR3 loop is CASSFPGTGTTIYF. CDR3 DNA: TGTGCCAGCAGTTTCCCGGGGACAGGTACCACCATATATTTT.

This chain connects TRBV5-6 to TRBJ2-3, with 8 bases identical to TRBD1. Germline V gene sequence: CDR1 SGHDT, CDR2 YYEEEE. With V trimmed by 0 bases and J by 3 bases, 6 bases remained unmatched. CDR3 length: 16 amino acids. The CDR3 loop is CASSLDSGTGTDTQYF. CDR3 nucleotide sequence: TGTGCCAGCAGCTTGGACTCCGGGACAGGAACAGATACGCAGTATTTT.

The chain uses TRBV7-9 and TRBJ1-5; D is unresolved. In germline, CDR1 is SEHNR, CDR2 FQNEAQ (reference sequence). Trimming shortened V by 7 bases and J by 9 bases, and 16 bases separated the two germline ends. The CDR3 consists of 13 residues. CDR3 loop: CASKGSGVGPQHF. DNA of the CDR3: TGTGCCAGCAAAGGCAGCGGAGTCGGGCCCCAGCATTTT.

The rearrangement joins TRBV4-1 to TRBJ2-7, with D possibly matching TRBD2 (6 bases). Trimming removed 1 base at V and 0 bases at J, with 13 bases between. The CDR3 extends over 16 amino acids. Germline V gives CDR1 MGHRA, CDR2 YSYEKL. The CDR3 protein is CASSQVRGNPSYEQYF. DNA for the CDR3: TGCGCCAGCAGCCAAGTTCGCGGGAATCCCTCCTACGAGCAGTACTTC.